These 8 T cell receptor beta chains were all obtained from the same sample, sequenced in a study of blood T cell repertoires in COVID-19 (dated by TCRdb to about 2020). To prepare the library, the immunoSEQ multiplex PCR assay was applied. TCRdb holds this immuneACCESS table with in-frame rearrangements only. Some clones are missing; in checked studies, unresolved V genes explain under half, and the rest has no known cause. In this sample the table shows 100,000 to 150,000 clones, approximately 81% of which occur a single time. The ten largest clones add up to under 15% of the sample. The sample was peripheral blood. The receptors were gathered from a young woman who had recovered from COVID-19.

The rearrangement links TRBV24-1 to TRBJ2-1; 7 positions agree with TRBD1. The CDR3 totals 16 residues. In germline, CDR1 is KGHDR, CDR2 SFDVKD. V shed 4 bases, J shed 0 bases, and the junction held 5 bases outside the gene matches. CDR3 coding DNA: TGTGCCACCAGTGACGGGACAGTTACCTCCTACAATGAGCAGTTCTTC. Its protein is CATSDGTVTSYNEQFF.

The V gene is TRBV12-3 or TRBV12-4, the J gene TRBJ2-7, with a possible D match to TRBD2 (6 bases). Trimming cost V 5 bases and J 4 bases, with 12 bases left between them. CDR3 length: 13 residues. The CDR3 protein is CASSKGLTYEQYF. The CDR3, as DNA: TGTGCCAGCAGTAAGGGACTGACTTACGAGCAGTACTTC.

This chain uses TRBV2 with TRBJ1-5; D perhaps matches TRBD1 (5 bases). Trimming cost V 3 bases and J 4 bases, with 10 bases left between them. The CDR3 has 14 amino acids. Germline CDR1 is SNHLY and CDR2 is FYNNEI. The CDR3 sequence: CASSDPEGNQPQHF. The CDR3 DNA sequence: TGTGCCAGCAGTGACCCGGAGGGGAATCAGCCCCAGCATTTT. Full variable domain (remainder filled in from reference TRBV2 and TRBJ1-5): EPEVTQTPSHQVTQMGQEVILRCVPISNHLYFYWYRQILGQKVEFLVSFYNNEISEKSEIFDDQFSVERPDGSNFTLKIRSTKLEDSAMYFCASSDPEGNQPQHFGDGTRLSIL.

This clone came up once. The chain recombines TRBV5-6 with TRBJ2-1; D perhaps matches TRBD2 (6 bases). There are 15 residues in the CDR3. Germline V lookup: CDR1 SGHDT, CDR2 YYEEEE. Trimming removed 7 bases from V and 3 bases from J, with 17 bases in between. The CDR3 DNA follows: TGTGCCAGCTTTAGCGGAGGAGGAGGCTACAATGAGCAGTTCTTC. Protein product: CASFSGGGGYNEQFF.

V is TRBV6-5 and J is TRBJ2-7; 10 positions agree with TRBD1. This CDR3 contains 13 residues. Germline loops: CDR1 MNHEY, CDR2 SVGAGI. V shed 6 bases and J 6 bases; nucleotides not matched to a gene: 5. CDR3 amino acids: CASSPGQGREQYF. In DNA form, the CDR3 reads TGTGCCAGCAGCCCGGGACAGGGGCGCGAGCAGTACTTC.

The rearrangement joins TRBV7-6 to TRBJ2-2; 11 nucleotides match TRBD2. V gave up 1 base and J gave up 0 bases; unmatched junction bases: 4. This CDR3 contains 18 residues. In germline, CDR1 is SGHVS, CDR2 FNYEAQ. CDR3: CASSLGPSGGSNTGELFF. For the CDR3, the DNA is TGTGCCAGCAGCTTAGGTCCTAGCGGGGGGTCGAACACCGGGGAGCTGTTTTTT.

V is TRBV10-2 and J is TRBJ2-7; a possible D gene is TRBD1 (5 bases). Per the germline V gene, CDR1 is WSHSY and CDR2 is SAAADI. This CDR3 region has 14 residues. Deletions cut 5 bases from V and 5 bases from J, with 16 bases between. CDR3 DNA: TGCGCCAGCAGTAGTCAGGGAACTATGGACGAGCAGTACTTC. The encoded protein is CASSSQGTMDEQYF.

V and J are TRBV29-1 and TRBJ2-3, with TRBD2 matching 7 bases. Looked up from germline, CDR1 is SQVTM and CDR2 is ANQGSEA. After removal of 6 bases from V and 5 bases from J, the junction contained 17 bases not matched to a gene. The CDR3 extends over 16 amino acids. The CDR3 DNA reads as TGCAGCGTGGCCACCGTAGGCGGGAGTTTAGGAGATACGCAGTATTTT. It translates to CSVATVGGSLGDTQYF.